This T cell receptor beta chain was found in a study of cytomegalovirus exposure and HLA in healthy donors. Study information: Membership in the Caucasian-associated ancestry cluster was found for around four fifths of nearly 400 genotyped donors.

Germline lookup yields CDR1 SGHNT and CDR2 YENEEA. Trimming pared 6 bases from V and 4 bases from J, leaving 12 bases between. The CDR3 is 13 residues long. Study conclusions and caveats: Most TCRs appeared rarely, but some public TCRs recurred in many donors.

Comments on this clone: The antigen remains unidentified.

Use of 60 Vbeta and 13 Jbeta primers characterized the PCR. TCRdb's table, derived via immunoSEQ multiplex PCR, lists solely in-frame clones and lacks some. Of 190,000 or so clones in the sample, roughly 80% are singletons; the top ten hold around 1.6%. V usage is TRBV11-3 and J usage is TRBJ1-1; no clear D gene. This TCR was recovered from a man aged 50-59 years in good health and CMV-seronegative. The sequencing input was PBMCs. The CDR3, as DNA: TGTGCCAGCAGTATTGGGCCTGGCACTGAAGCTTTCTTT. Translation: CASSIGPGTEAFF.